These 21 T cell receptor beta chains came from one sample sequenced in a study of cytomegalovirus exposure and HLA in healthy donors (dated by TCRdb to about 2017). Libraries were made using the immunoSEQ multiplex PCR assay. For the multiplex PCR, a mixture combining 60 forward primers for TCR Vbeta segments and 13 reverse primers for TCR Jbeta segments was used. As stored in TCRdb, this immuneACCESS dataset retains in-frame rearrangements with V and J assigned. A fraction of the clones does not appear; measured against another copy, unresolved V genes explain less than half of the discrepancy, and the remainder lacks a known reason. For this sample the table gives approximately 80,000 clones, of which 72% were detected only once. In total, the top ten clones hold approximately 12% of the sample. Sequenced: PBMCs. These TCRs come from a woman aged 40-49 years in good health and CMV-seropositive.

V gene TRBV4-1 combines with J gene TRBJ2-7; D is unclear. Germline CDR1 reads MGHRA; CDR2 reads YSYEKL. The CDR3 is 14 residues long. V lost 3 bases and J 3 bases, leaving 12 bases between the germline ends. This chain's CDR3 is CASSQSEEYYEQYF. DNA of the CDR3: TGCGCCAGCAGCCAGTCAGAAGAATACTACGAGCAGTACTTC.

The chain employs TRBV6-1 and TRBJ2-7; possible D gene TRBD1, 6 bases. Trimming left V 4 bases short and J 5 bases short, with 12 bases between. Germline V gene data show CDR1 as MNHNS and CDR2 as SASEGT. The CDR3 runs to 13 residues. In nucleotides, the CDR3 is TGTGCCAGCAGTGCAACAGGGTGGAACGAGCAGTACTTC. This codes for CASSATGWNEQYF.

The V and J genes are TRBV18 and TRBJ2-2; 15 bases fit TRBD2. The CDR3 totals 18 residues. The junction had 2 bases not matched to a gene; V was cut back by 0 bases and J by 3 bases. Germline CDR1 reads KGHSH; CDR2 reads LQKENI. The CDR3 protein is CASSPPGLAGGYTGELFF. The CDR3 region has the DNA TGTGCCAGCTCACCACCGGGACTAGCGGGAGGATACACCGGGGAGCTGTTTTTT.

This clone was seen a few times. The V call is TRBV4-2, the J call TRBJ1-4; 10 bases fit TRBD1. The CDR3 covers 15 residues. CDR1 and CDR2 (germline): LGHNA, YNFKEQ. Trimming removed 2 bases from V and 7 bases from J; junction bases left unmatched: 4. For the CDR3, the DNA is TGTGCCAGCAGCCAAAGTAGGGACAGGGGTGAAAAACTGTTTTTT. This translates into CASSQSRDRGEKLFF.

The chain has TRBV6-5 and TRBJ2-7, with D hard to call. The CDR3 extends over 14 amino acids. Germline V CDR1 and CDR2: MNHEY, SVGAGI. V was cut by 5 bases and J by 7 bases, with 18 bases left in between. In nucleotides, the CDR3 is TGTGCCAGCAGTCGAATTACACGCCTCGGGGAGCAGTACTTC. Its protein product is CASSRITRLGEQYF.

The chain links TRBV28 to TRBJ1-5; 9 bases map to TRBD1. Germline V gene sequence: CDR1 MDHEN, CDR2 SYDVKM. V shed 2 bases, J shed 6 bases, and the junction held 2 bases outside the gene matches. This CDR3 contains 14 residues. The CDR3 protein is CASSLGTGRQPQHF. The CDR3 bases are TGTGCCAGCAGTTTAGGGACAGGGCGTCAGCCCCAGCATTTT.

The V gene is TRBV30, the J gene TRBJ1-4; D remains ambiguous. CDR1 GTSNPN and CDR2 SVGIG come from the germline V gene (reference sequence). Trimming stripped 2 bases from V and 0 bases from J, with 4 bases between. The CDR3 runs to 13 residues. CDR3 loop: CAWSRATNEKLFF. In nucleotides, the CDR3 is TGTGCCTGGAGTCGCGCAACTAATGAAAAACTGTTTTTT.

The sample holds one count of this clone. The chain combines TRBV28 with TRBJ1-2, with 7 bases matching TRBD1. Germline CDR1 MDHEN, CDR2 SYDVKM. The CDR3 spans 14 residues. The V and J ends lost 6 bases and 5 bases, in that order; junction bases with no gene match: 9. The CDR3: CASSSGQLPYGYTF. The DNA of the CDR3 is TGTGCCAGCAGCTCGGGACAGCTTCCTTATGGCTACACCTTC.

The V call is TRBV2, the J call TRBJ2-1, with D perhaps matching TRBD2 (6 bases). Between the trimmed V and J ends, which lost 4 bases and 8 bases, there was a span of 15 bases. The CDR3 consists of 14 residues. Looked up from germline, CDR1 is SNHLY and CDR2 is FYNNEI. CDR3: CASSVVAVGDEQFF. DNA of the CDR3: TGTGCCAGCAGTGTCGTAGCGGTAGGCGATGAGCAGTTCTTC.

The gene calls are TRBV13 and TRBJ2-5; the match to TRBD1 covers 7 bases. With 4 bases clipped from V and 1 base from J, the junction kept 3 bases outside the gene matches. This CDR3 spans 14 amino acids. Germline V lookup: CDR1 PRHDT, CDR2 FYEKMQ (reference sequence). CDR3 nucleotide sequence: TGTGCCAGCAGCTCCCGGGACAGCCAAGAGACCCAGTACTTC. Its protein is CASSSRDSQETQYF.

V gene TRBV2 combines with J gene TRBJ2-7; 11 bases agree with TRBD2. The CDR3 runs to 15 residues. J was trimmed by 2 bases and V by 1 base; bases with no gene match: 1. The germline gives CDR1 SNHLY, CDR2 FYNNEI. The CDR3 sequence is CASSEVGLAAYEQYF. The CDR3 region has the DNA TGTGCCAGCAGTGAAGTGGGACTAGCGGCCTACGAGCAGTACTTC.

In its sample, this clone was seen a few times. This chain connects TRBV6-6 to TRBJ2-5; 7 bases agree with TRBD2. The germline V gene has CDR1 MNHNY and CDR2 SVGAGI (reference sequence). The J segment lost 5 bases and the V segment lost 0 bases, leaving 0 bases of the junction unmatched. The length of the CDR3 is 13 residues. CDR3 loop: CASSYSGGETQYF. The CDR3 nucleotides read TGTGCCAGCAGTTACTCCGGGGGGGAGACCCAGTACTTC.

J is TRBJ2-1 and V is TRBV5-1; the match to TRBD1 covers 9 bases. CDR1 SGHRS and CDR2 YFSETQ come from the germline V gene. There are 14 residues in the CDR3. The J segment lost 4 bases and the V segment lost 4 bases, leaving 3 bases of the junction unmatched. The CDR3 region is CASSGDRGYNEQFF. CDR3 DNA: TGCGCCAGCAGCGGAGACAGGGGGTACAATGAGCAGTTCTTC.

The J gene is TRBJ1-1, the V gene TRBV19, with a possible D match to TRBD1 (6 bases). The CDR3 extends over 15 amino acids. Trimming removed 7 bases from V and 0 bases from J, with 15 bases in between. The V gene's germline CDR1 is LNHDA and CDR2 SQIVND (reference sequence). The CDR3 nucleotides are TGTGCCAGTATGGAGGACAGAAAAATGAACACTGAAGCTTTCTTT. This encodes CASMEDRKMNTEAFF. Looking up the rest from reference TRBV19 and TRBJ1-1 gives the full variable domain: DGGITQSPKYLFRKEGQNVTLSCEQNLNHDAMYWYRQDPGQGLRLIYYSQIVNDFQKGDIAEGYSVSREKKESFPLTVTSAQKNPTAFYLCASMEDRKMNTEAFFGQGTRLTVV.

This clone was found a few times. The chain has TRBV5-1 and TRBJ2-5, with TRBD1 identical over 9 bases. The CDR3 length is 15 residues. The V and J ends lost 4 bases and 2 bases, in that order; junction bases with no gene match: 6. In germline, CDR1 is SGHRS, CDR2 YFSETQ. Here the CDR3 DNA reads TGCGCCAGCAGCCAACAGGGGGCGAGACAAGAGACCCAGTACTTC. Protein sequence: CASSQQGARQETQYF.

The chain joins TRBV4-1 to TRBJ1-2; no reliable D call. Germline V gene sequence: CDR1 MGHRA, CDR2 YSYEKL. This CDR3 comprises 15 residues. Deletions cut 0 bases from V and 8 bases from J, with 16 bases between. CDR3 amino acids: CASSQDGRAGYGYTF. The CDR3 nucleotides are TGCGCCAGCAGCCAAGATGGGAGGGCGGGGTACGGCTACACCTTC.

This clone was counted a few times. V gene TRBV5-1 combines with J gene TRBJ1-4; perhaps TRBD1 as D (6 bases). The germline V gene encodes CDR1 SGHRS and CDR2 YFSETQ. V shed 1 base and J shed 8 bases, with 9 bases lying between them. The CDR3 runs 13 residues. The CDR3 region is CASSLTGWEKLFF. In nucleotides, the CDR3 is TGCGCCAGCAGCTTGACAGGGTGGGAAAAACTGTTTTTT. The variable domain in full, completed from reference TRBV5-1 and TRBJ1-4, reads KAGVTQTPRYLIKTRGQQVTLSCSPISGHRSVSWYQQTPGQGLQFLFEYFSETQRNKGNFPGRFSGRQFSNSRSEMNVSTLELGDSALYLCASSLTGWEKLFFGSGTQLSVL.

The chain employs TRBV27 and TRBJ1-4, with D uncertain. The CDR3 totals 14 residues. Germline loops: CDR1 MNHEY, CDR2 SMNVEV (reference sequence). Between the trimmed V and J ends, which lost 6 bases and 8 bases, there was a span of 16 bases. As DNA, the CDR3 is TGTGCCAGCAGCCGACCCGGAGGGCAGGAAAAACTGTTTTTT. Its translation is CASSRPGGQEKLFF.

This clone was recorded a few times. The V and J genes are TRBV2 and TRBJ1-6; 9 bases map to TRBD1. The CDR3 has 15 residues. Germline V gene lookup returns CDR1 SNHLY and CDR2 FYNNEI. V lost 6 bases, J lost 7 bases, and 7 bases stayed unmatched. The CDR3 DNA sequence: TGTGCCAGCAGCCTGGGACAGGGCCGAAATTCACCCCTCCACTTT. This codes for CASSLGQGRNSPLHF.

CDR3 sequence reads: CAWSNSGNEQFF. As DNA, the CDR3 is TGTGCCTGGAGCAATAGCGGGAATGAGCAGTTCTTC. V and J are TRBV30 and TRBJ2-1; 7 bases agree with TRBD2. The germline gives CDR1 GTSNPN, CDR2 SVGIG (reference sequence). This CDR3 has 12 residues. V shed 3 bases and J 7 bases; nucleotides not matched to a gene: 3. Full variable domain (outside the CDR3, taken from reference TRBV30 and TRBJ2-1): SQTIHQWPATLVQPVGSPLSLECTVEGTSNPNLYWYRQAAGRGLQLLFYSVGIGQISSEVPQNLSASRPQDRQFILSSKKLLLSDSGFYLCAWSNSGNEQFFGPGTRLTVL.

This sequence joins TRBV27 and TRBJ1-3; D is possibly TRBD1 (6 bases). Germline assignment: CDR1 MNHEY and CDR2 SMNVEV (reference sequence). Between the trimmed V and J ends, which lost 5 bases and 3 bases, there was a span of 14 bases. The CDR3 is made up of 15 amino acids. CDR3 sequence: CASSLGGGGGNTIYF. The CDR3 coding sequence is TGTGCCAGCAGTCTTGGGGGGGGCGGTGGAAACACCATATATTTT.